These 10 T cell receptor beta chains were all obtained from the same sample, sequenced in a study of T cell responses to AZD1222 COVID-19 vaccine. Profiled with immunoSEQ multiplex PCR; TCRdb holds only in-frame clones, not every one. In the table there are about 100,000 clones, around nine tenths of which are singletons. Specimen: peripheral blood, collected on day 0 of AZD1222 vaccination. All receptors come from an adult in good health.

CDR3 sequence (DNA): TGTGCCAGCAGCTTCAGGGGGGGCTACACCTTC. This translates into CASSFRGGYTF. The genes are TRBV5-6 and TRBJ1-2; 7 bases line up with TRBD1. From germline, CDR1 is SGHDT and CDR2 YYEEEE. The V gene end was trimmed by 2 bases and the J gene end by 8 bases; junction bases not matched to a gene: 0. There are 11 residues in the CDR3.

The chain has TRBV5-8 and TRBJ2-2; tentatively, D is TRBD1 (5 bases). The germline V gene has CDR1 SGHTS and CDR2 YDEGEE. Trimming cost V 4 bases and J 6 bases, with 16 bases left between them. The CDR3 has 15 amino acids. CDR3 protein: CASSLTVGVAGELFF. In nucleotides, the CDR3 is TGTGCCAGCAGCCTGACAGTTGGAGTCGCCGGGGAGCTGTTTTTT.

The chain uses TRBV4-1 and TRBJ1-5, with D possibly matching TRBD1 (5 bases). Looked up from germline, CDR1 is MGHRA and CDR2 is YSYEKL. The CDR3 runs to 16 residues. Trimming took 0 bases from V and 4 from J, leaving 13 bases between them. CDR3 amino acids: CASSQDGGIGNQPQHF. The CDR3 nucleotides read TGCGCCAGCAGCCAAGATGGGGGGATAGGGAATCAGCCCCAGCATTTT.

The chain uses TRBV4-1 and TRBJ2-2, with 7 bases identical to TRBD1. J was trimmed by 3 bases and V by 3 bases; bases with no gene match: 7. This CDR3 region has 16 residues. CDR1 and CDR2 from the germline V gene are MGHRA and YSYEKL. CDR3 sequence reads: CASSQPKGAHTGELFF. CDR3 DNA: TGCGCCAGCAGCCAGCCCAAGGGGGCCCACACCGGGGAGCTGTTTTTT.

This clone is a singleton in its sample. J is TRBJ2-7 and V is TRBV11-3; TRBD2 matches 9 bases. From germline, CDR1 is SGHNT and CDR2 YENEEA. V shed 4 bases and J 2 bases; nucleotides not matched to a gene: 12. This CDR3 comprises 17 residues. CDR3 sequence (DNA): TGTGCCAGCAGCTCAGCCCTAGGCGGGAGGGGCGCCTACGAGCAGTACTTC. It codes for CASSSALGGRGAYEQYF.

This chain uses TRBV6-6 with TRBJ2-3, with 8 bases that match TRBD2. Germline lookup yields CDR1 MNHNY and CDR2 SVGAGI (reference sequence). The CDR3 consists of 13 residues. V shed 10 bases, J shed 1 base, and the junction held 4 bases outside the gene matches. The DNA for the CDR3 is TGTGCCACCTCCGGGGGGGGCACAGATACGCAGTATTTT. This gives the protein CATSGGGTDTQYF.

The V call is TRBV3-1 (or the pseudogene TRBV3-2), the J call TRBJ1-1; no clear D. This CDR3 contains 16 residues. Germline CDR1 and CDR2: LGHDT and YNNKEL (reference sequence). Trimming shortened V by 5 bases and J by 1 base, and 17 bases separated the two germline ends. The CDR3 bases are TGTGCCAGCAGCAATCTTATTCCCGGGGAGAACACTGAAGCTTTCTTT. It specifies CASSNLIPGENTEAFF.

This chain joins TRBV18 and TRBJ1-2, with D unresolved. CDR3 length: 15 amino acids. Germline V gene sequence: CDR1 KGHSH, CDR2 LQKENI. Trimming removed 0 bases at V and 8 bases at J, with 16 bases between. The CDR3 nucleotides read TGTGCCAGCTCACCACCTACCGCGAAATGGGGAGGCTACACCTTC. As protein: CASSPPTAKWGGYTF.

The chain employs TRBV5-5 and TRBJ1-2, with a possible D match to TRBD1 (5 bases). V was shortened by 4 bases and J by 2 bases, with 12 bases between the two germline ends. The germline V gene encodes CDR1 SGHKS and CDR2 YYEKEE (reference sequence). CDR3 length: 14 residues. Here the CDR3 reads CASSPDTRNYGYTF. As DNA, the CDR3 is TGTGCCAGCAGCCCGGACACAAGGAACTATGGCTACACCTTC.

The CDR3 loop is CASSTRDTQETQYF. The CDR3 region has the DNA TGTGCCAGCAGCACGAGAGACACTCAAGAGACCCAGTACTTC. The chain uses TRBV7-8 and TRBJ2-5; D gene uncertain. The CDR3 has 14 residues. Germline CDR1 reads SGHVS; CDR2 reads FQNEAQ. V lost 5 bases and J lost 2, with 12 bases in between.